This T cell receptor beta chain was sequenced during a study of beta chain features in type 1 diabetes. The isolated RNA, all of it, was reverse transcribed, so expressed TCRB transcripts were what got sequenced. The protocol was immunoSEQ multiplex PCR, while the TCRdb copy is restricted to in-frame clones and leaves out a portion. The data hold about 140,000 clones, with about 7.1% observed a single time. The germline CDR1 and CDR2 sequences are LNHNV and YYDKDF (reference sequence). CDR3 length: 18 residues. J was trimmed by 2 bases and V by 6 bases; bases with no gene match: 12. Donors underwent one heparinised blood draw, 100 to 150 mL on average.

Sequencing input: central memory CD4+ T cells from blood. The chain is built from TRBV15 and TRBJ2-5; TRBD2 aligns across 13 bases. This TCR derives from a woman in her twenties or thirties in good health. In DNA form, the CDR3 reads TGTGCCACCAGTAGACTAGCGGGAGGACCCGTGGGACAAGAGACCCAGTACTTC. This sequence encodes CATSRLAGGPVGQETQYF. Combining the CDR3 with reference TRBV15 and TRBJ2-5 gives the whole variable domain DAMVIQNPRYQVTQFGKPVTLSCSQTLNHNVMYWYQQKSSQAPKLLFHYYDKDFNNEADTPDNFQSRRPNTSFCFLDIRSPGLGDTAMYLCATSRLAGGPVGQETQYFGPGTRLLVL.